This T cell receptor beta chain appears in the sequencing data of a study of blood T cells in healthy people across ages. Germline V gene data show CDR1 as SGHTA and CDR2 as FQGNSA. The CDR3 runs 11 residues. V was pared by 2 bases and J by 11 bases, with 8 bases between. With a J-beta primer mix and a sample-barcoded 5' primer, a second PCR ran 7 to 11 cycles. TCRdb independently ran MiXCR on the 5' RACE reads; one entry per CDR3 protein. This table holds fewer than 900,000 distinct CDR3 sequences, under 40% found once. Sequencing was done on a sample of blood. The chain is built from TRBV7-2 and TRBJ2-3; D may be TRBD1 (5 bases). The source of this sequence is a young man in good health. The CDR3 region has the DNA TGTGCCAGCAGCTTATTCCAGGGGCAGTATTTT. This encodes CASSLFQGQYF. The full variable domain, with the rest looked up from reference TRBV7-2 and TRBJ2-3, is GAGVSQSPSNKVTEKGKDVELRCDPISGHTALYWYRQSLGQGLEFLIYFQGNSAPDKSGLPSDRFSAERTGGSVSTLTIQRTQQEDSAVYLCASSLFQGQYFGPGTRLTVL.